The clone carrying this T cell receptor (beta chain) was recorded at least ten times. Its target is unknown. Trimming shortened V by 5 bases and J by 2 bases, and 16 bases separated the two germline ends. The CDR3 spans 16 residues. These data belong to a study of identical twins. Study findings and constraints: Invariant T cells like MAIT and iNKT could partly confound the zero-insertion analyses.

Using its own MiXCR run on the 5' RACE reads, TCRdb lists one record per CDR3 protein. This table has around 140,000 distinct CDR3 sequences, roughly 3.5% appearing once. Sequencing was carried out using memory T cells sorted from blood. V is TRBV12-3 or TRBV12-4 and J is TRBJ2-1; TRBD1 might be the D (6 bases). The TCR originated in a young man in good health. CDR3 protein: CASSPPQGLTYNEQFF. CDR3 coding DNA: TGTGCCAGCAGTCCACCCCAGGGGCTTACCTACAATGAGCAGTTCTTC.